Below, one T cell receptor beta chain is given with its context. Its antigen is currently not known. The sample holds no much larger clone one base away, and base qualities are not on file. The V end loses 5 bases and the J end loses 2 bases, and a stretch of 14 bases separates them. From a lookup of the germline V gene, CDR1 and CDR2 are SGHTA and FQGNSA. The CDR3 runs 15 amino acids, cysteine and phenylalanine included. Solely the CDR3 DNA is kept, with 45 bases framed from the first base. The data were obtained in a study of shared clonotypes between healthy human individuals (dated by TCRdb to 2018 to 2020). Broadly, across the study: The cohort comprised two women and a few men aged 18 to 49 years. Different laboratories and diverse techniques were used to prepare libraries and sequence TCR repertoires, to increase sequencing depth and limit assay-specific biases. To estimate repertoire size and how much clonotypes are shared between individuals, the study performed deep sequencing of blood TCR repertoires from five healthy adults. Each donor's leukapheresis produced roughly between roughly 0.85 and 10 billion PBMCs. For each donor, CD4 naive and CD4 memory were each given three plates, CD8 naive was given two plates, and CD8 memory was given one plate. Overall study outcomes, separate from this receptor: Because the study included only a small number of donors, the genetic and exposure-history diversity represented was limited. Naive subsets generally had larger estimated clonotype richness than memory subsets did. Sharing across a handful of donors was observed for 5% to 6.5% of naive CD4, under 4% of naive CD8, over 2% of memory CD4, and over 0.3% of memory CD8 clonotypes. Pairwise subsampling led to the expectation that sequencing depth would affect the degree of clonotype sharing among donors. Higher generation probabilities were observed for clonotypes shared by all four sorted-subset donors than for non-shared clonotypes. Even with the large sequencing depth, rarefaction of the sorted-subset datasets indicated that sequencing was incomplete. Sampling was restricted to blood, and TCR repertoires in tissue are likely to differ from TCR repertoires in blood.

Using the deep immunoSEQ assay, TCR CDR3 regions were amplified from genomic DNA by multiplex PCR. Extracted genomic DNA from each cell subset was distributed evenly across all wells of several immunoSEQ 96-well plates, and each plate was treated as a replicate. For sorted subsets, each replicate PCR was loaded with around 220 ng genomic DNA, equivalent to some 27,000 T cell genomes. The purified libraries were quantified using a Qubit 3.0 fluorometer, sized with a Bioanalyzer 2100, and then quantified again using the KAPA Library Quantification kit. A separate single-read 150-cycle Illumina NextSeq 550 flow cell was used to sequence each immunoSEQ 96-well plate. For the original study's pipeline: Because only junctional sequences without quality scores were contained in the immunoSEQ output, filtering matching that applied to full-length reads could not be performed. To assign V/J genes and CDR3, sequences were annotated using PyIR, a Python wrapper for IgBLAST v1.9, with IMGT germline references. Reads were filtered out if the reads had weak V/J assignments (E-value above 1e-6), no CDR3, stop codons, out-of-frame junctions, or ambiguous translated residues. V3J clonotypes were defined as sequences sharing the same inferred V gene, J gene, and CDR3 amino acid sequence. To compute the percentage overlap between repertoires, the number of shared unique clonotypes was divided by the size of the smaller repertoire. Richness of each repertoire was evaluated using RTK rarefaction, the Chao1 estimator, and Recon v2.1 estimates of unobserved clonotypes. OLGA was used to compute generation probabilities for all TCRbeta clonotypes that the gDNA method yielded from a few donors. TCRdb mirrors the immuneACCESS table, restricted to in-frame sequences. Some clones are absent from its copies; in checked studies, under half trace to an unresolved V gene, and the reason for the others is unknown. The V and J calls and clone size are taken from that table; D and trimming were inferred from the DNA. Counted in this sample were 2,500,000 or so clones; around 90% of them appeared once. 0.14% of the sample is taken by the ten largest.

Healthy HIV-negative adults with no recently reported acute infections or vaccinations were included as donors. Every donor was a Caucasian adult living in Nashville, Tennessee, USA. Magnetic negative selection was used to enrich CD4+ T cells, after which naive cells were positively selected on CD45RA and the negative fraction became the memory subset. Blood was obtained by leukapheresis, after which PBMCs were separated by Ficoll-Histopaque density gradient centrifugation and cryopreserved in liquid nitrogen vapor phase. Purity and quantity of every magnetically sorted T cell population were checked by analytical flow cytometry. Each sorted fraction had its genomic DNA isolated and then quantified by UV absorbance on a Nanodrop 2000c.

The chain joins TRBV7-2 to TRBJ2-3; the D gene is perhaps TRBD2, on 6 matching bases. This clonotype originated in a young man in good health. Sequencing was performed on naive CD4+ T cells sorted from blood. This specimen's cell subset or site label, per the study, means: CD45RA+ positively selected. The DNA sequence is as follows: TGTGCCAGCAGCGGCAGCGGGTTTCCCACAGATACGCAGTATTTT. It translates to CASSGSGFPTDTQYF.